Listed here are 27 T cell receptor beta chains from one sample, sequenced in a study of T cell responses to AZD1222 COVID-19 vaccine. Libraries were prepared by immunoSEQ multiplex PCR; TCRdb keeps only in-frame clonotypes and omits some of them. This table holds more than 85,000 clones, approximately 90% found once. This specimen consisted of peripheral blood, obtained on day 0 of AZD1222 vaccination. The receptors stem from an adult in good health.

The chain combines TRBV6-2 or TRBV6-3 with TRBJ1-5; D ambiguous. Germline CDR1 MNHEY, CDR2 SVGEGT. The CDR3 has 17 amino acids. V was pared by 5 bases and J by 3 bases, with 20 bases between. Written as DNA, the CDR3 is TGTGCCAGCAGTAATACCCTGCTCGGGCCGACCAATCAGCCCCAGCATTTT. Its translation is CASSNTLLGPTNQPQHF.

This chain links TRBV9 with TRBJ2-1, with 9 bases that match TRBD2. Germline-derived CDR1 and CDR2 are SGDLS and YYNGEE. CDR3 length: 15 residues. Trimming at V came to 3 bases and at J to 7 bases, leaving 8 bases not matched to a gene. The CDR3 sequence: CASSARLAVVNEQFF. The CDR3 DNA reads TGTGCCAGCAGCGCCAGACTAGCGGTGGTGAATGAGCAGTTCTTC.

The rearrangement uses TRBV2 and TRBJ1-6; maybe TRBD1 (6 bases). Germline V gene data show CDR1 as SNHLY and CDR2 as FYNNEI. This CDR3 comprises 15 residues. V lost 5 bases to trimming and J lost 6 bases, with 14 bases between them. The CDR3 DNA reads as TGTGCCAGCAGTACCCTAGACAGGATTAATTCACCCCTCCACTTT. Translation gives CASSTLDRINSPLHF. The full variable domain, its missing parts supplied by reference TRBV2 and TRBJ1-6, is EPEVTQTPSHQVTQMGQEVILRCVPISNHLYFYWYRQILGQKVEFLVSFYNNEISEKSEIFDDQFSVERPDGSNFTLKIRSTKLEDSAMYFCASSTLDRINSPLHFGNGTRLTVT.

This chain joins TRBV7-9 and TRBJ1-2, with unresolved D. Germline V gene lookup returns CDR1 SEHNR and CDR2 FQNEAQ (reference sequence). The CDR3 loop spans 14 amino acids. V was shortened by 1 base and J by 5 bases, with 11 bases between the two germline ends. CDR3 in amino acids: CASSLVNSGYGYTF. For the CDR3, the DNA is TGTGCCAGCAGCTTAGTAAATTCGGGGTATGGCTACACCTTC. Full variable domain (remainder filled in from reference TRBV7-9 and TRBJ1-2): DTGVSQNPRHKITKRGQNVTFRCDPISEHNRLYWYRQTLGQGPEFLTYFQNEAQLEKSRLLSDRFSAERPKGSFSTLEIQRTEQGDSAMYLCASSLVNSGYGYTFGSGTRLTVV.

The chain joins TRBV6-2 or TRBV6-3 to TRBJ2-7, with D unclear. The CDR3 covers 13 residues. The V and J ends lost 2 bases and 3 bases respectively, with 8 bases between them. The V gene's germline CDR1 is MNHEY and CDR2 SVGEGT. The DNA for the CDR3 is TGTGCCAGCAGTTACGGTTTGCGCTACGAGCAGTACTTC. Residues: CASSYGLRYEQYF.

The chain uses TRBV27 and TRBJ2-2; TRBD1 agrees at 7 bases. V was clipped by 5 bases and J by 5 bases; unmatched bases: 5. The CDR3 length is 14 residues. Germline CDR1 is MNHEY and CDR2 is SMNVEV (reference sequence). The CDR3 DNA follows: TGTGCCAGCAGTGCCGACAGGGCTACCGGGGAGCTGTTTTTT. It translates to CASSADRATGELFF.

The rearrangement links TRBV5-1 to TRBJ2-1; D call uncertain. The CDR3 length is 15 residues. Deletions cut 0 bases from V and 1 base from J, with 8 bases between. In germline, CDR1 is SGHRS, CDR2 YFSETQ. In DNA form, the CDR3 reads TGCGCCAGCAGCTTGGCAACAGCTTCCTACAATGAGCAGTTCTTC. Its protein is CASSLATASYNEQFF.

The rearrangement uses TRBV7-2 and TRBJ1-5; D is undetermined. CDR3 length equals 18 residues. From germline, CDR1 is SGHTA and CDR2 FQGNSA. Trimming removed 5 bases from V and 8 bases from J, with 28 bases in between. The CDR3 nucleotides read TGTGCCAGCAGCGCACAATGGGAGGCCTTGCTGAGACCTAAGCCCCAGCATTTT. This codes for CASSAQWEALLRPKPQHF.

This clone was recorded a few times. This chain uses TRBV18 with TRBJ2-3, with 7 bases identical to TRBD1. V lost 2 bases and J lost 3; bases outside the gene matches: 14. Germline CDR1 and CDR2: KGHSH and LQKENI. This CDR3 is built from 18 residues. The CDR3 coding sequence is TGTGCCAGCTCACCAGGCTGGGGAACAGGGGCGGTTACAGATACGCAGTATTTT. Translation gives CASSPGWGTGAVTDTQYF.

On this clone itself: At one end, the junction sequence differs from germline, possibly due to a read error. The chain uses TRBV29-1 and TRBJ2-5; 10 bases align to TRBD1. CDR3 length: 13 amino acids. The germline V gene encodes CDR1 SQVTM and CDR2 ANQGSEA. The CDR3 is CSVGQGAQGTQYF. For the CDR3, the DNA is TGCAGCGTTGGACAGGGGGCGCAAGGGACCCAGTACTTC.

The gene calls are TRBV7-2 and TRBJ1-2; 10 bases are shared with TRBD1. V was pared by 4 bases and J by 4 bases, with 6 bases of the junction left unmatched. Per germline, CDR1 SGHTA and CDR2 FQGNSA. CDR3 length: 15 residues. This CDR3 reads CASSWPGQGSYGYTF. As DNA, the CDR3 is TGTGCCAGCAGCTGGCCGGGACAGGGGAGCTATGGCTACACCTTC.

The chain is built from TRBV19 and TRBJ1-4; D possibly corresponds to TRBD1 (5 bases). Germline lookup yields CDR1 LNHDA and CDR2 SQIVND (reference sequence). Trimming stripped 10 bases from V and 5 bases from J, with 14 bases between. This CDR3 has 13 amino acids. CDR3 coding DNA: TGTGCCACTTGGGGAGGGGAGAATGAAAAACTGTTTTTT. This gives the protein CATWGGENEKLFF.

The V gene is TRBV30, the J gene TRBJ2-5; a possible D gene is TRBD2 (5 bases). V lost 2 bases, J lost 5 bases, and 12 bases lay in between. This CDR3 comprises 13 residues. Germline lookup yields CDR1 GTSNPN and CDR2 SVGIG (reference sequence). The CDR3, as DNA: TGTGCCTGGAGTTCCCTCGGGAAGGAGACCCAGTACTTC. It translates to CAWSSLGKETQYF.

This clone was seen only once. The chain joins TRBV2 to TRBJ1-4, with D uncertain. The CDR3 length is 12 residues. V was clipped by 3 bases and J by 3 bases, with 2 bases between them. The germline CDR1 and CDR2 sequences are SNHLY and FYNNEI. CDR3 nucleotides: TGTGCCAGCAGTGACGCTAATGAAAAACTGTTTTTT. It encodes CASSDANEKLFF.

V gene TRBV29-1 combines with J gene TRBJ1-3; D gene uncertain. Trimming pared 5 bases from V and 1 base from J, leaving 6 bases between. The CDR3 is 12 residues long. Germline loops: CDR1 SQVTM, CDR2 ANQGSEA. The CDR3 DNA is TGCAGCGTTTTGGGTTCTGGAAACACCATATATTTT. As protein: CSVLGSGNTIYF.

This sequence joins TRBV30 and TRBJ2-7, with 10 positions matching TRBD1. Germline V gives CDR1 GTSNPN, CDR2 SVGIG (reference sequence). The CDR3 runs to 16 residues. V shed 0 bases, J shed 5 bases, and the junction held 10 bases outside the gene matches. The CDR3 DNA reads as TGTGCCTGGAGTGTTGGAATGACAGGGGGCTTGAACGAGCAGTACTTC. Amino acid sequence: CAWSVGMTGGLNEQYF.

About this clone: One end of the junction fails to match germline, which may point to a read error. The rearrangement uses TRBV4-3 and TRBJ1-1; D is unresolved. The CDR3 is 15 residues long. Germline values: CDR1 LGHNA, CDR2 YSLEER. The DNA of the CDR3 is TGCGCCAGCAGCCAAGATACCCAAATGAACACCGAAGCTTTCTTT. This sequence encodes CASSQDTQMNTEAFF.

J is TRBJ1-6 and V is TRBV18; D is perhaps TRBD1 (5 bases). V was pared by 3 bases and J by 10 bases, with 13 bases between. Looked up from germline, CDR1 is KGHSH and CDR2 is LQKENI. This CDR3 comprises 14 residues. The CDR3 nucleotides are TGTGCCAGCTCACCGTCAGGGTTTAACTCACCCCTCCACTTT. Translating it yields CASSPSGFNSPLHF.

The chain combines TRBV5-1 with TRBJ2-1; 8 bases align to TRBD1. Germline V gene sequence: CDR1 SGHRS, CDR2 YFSETQ. Losses at the gene ends were 2 bases for V and 8 bases for J; bases not matched to a gene: 3. The CDR3 is 13 amino acids. In nucleotides, the CDR3 is TGCGCCAGCAGCTTCGGACAGGGCTATGAGCAGTTCTTC. It translates to CASSFGQGYEQFF.

V and J are TRBV6-4 and TRBJ1-2; TRBD1 agrees at 10 bases. J lost 4 bases, V lost 6 bases, and 5 bases had no gene match. Germline V lookup: CDR1 MRHNA, CDR2 SNTAGT. The CDR3 has 14 amino acids. CDR3 region: CASRGDRGAYGYTF. The CDR3 DNA reads as TGTGCCAGCAGGGGGGACAGGGGAGCCTATGGCTACACCTTC.

J is TRBJ2-7 and V is TRBV5-1; 11 nucleotides match TRBD2. CDR3 length: 15 amino acids. V trimming: 4 bases; J trimming: 2 bases; junction bases outside the gene matches: 5. Germline CDR1 SGHRS, CDR2 YFSETQ. CDR3 nucleotide sequence: TGCGCCAGCAGCGTAACTAGCGGGAGAGCCTACGAGCAGTACTTC. It codes for CASSVTSGRAYEQYF.

This clone showed up just a few times. V usage is TRBV16 and J usage is TRBJ1-5; maybe TRBD1 (6 bases). Germline values: CDR1 KGHSY, CDR2 FQNENV. The CDR3 runs 14 residues. Trimming cost V 0 bases and J 6 bases, with 9 bases left between them. CDR3 DNA: TGTGCCAGCAGCCAATCTAAGGGGGGTCAGCCCCAGCATTTT. Protein: CASSQSKGGQPQHF. The complete variable domain, with remaining parts taken from reference TRBV16 and TRBJ1-5, reads GEEVAQTPKHLVRGEGQKAKLYCAPIKGHSYVFWYQQVLKNEFKFLISFQNENVFDETGMPKERFSAKCLPNSPCSLEIQATKLEDSAVYFCASSQSKGGQPQHFGDGTRLSIL.

The rearrangement joins TRBV6-5 to TRBJ2-5; D is uncertain. Trimming took 6 bases from V and 1 from J, leaving 9 bases between them. The CDR3 consists of 13 residues. From germline, CDR1 is MNHEY and CDR2 SVGAGI. CDR3 in amino acids: CASRRTVQETQYF. As DNA, the CDR3 is TGTGCCAGCAGACGGACGGTCCAAGAGACCCAGTACTTC.

Concerning this clone: One end of the junction does not line up with germline, which may come from a read error. This chain's CDR3 is CASSSYRSTTSNEQYF. The CDR3 nucleotides read TGTGCCAGCAGCTCGTATAGAAGTACGACCTCCAACGAGCAGTACTTC. The V call is TRBV7-8, the J call TRBJ2-7; D remains unclear. This CDR3 comprises 16 residues. The germline CDR1 and CDR2 sequences are SGHVS and FQNEAQ. Full variable domain (outside the CDR3, taken from reference TRBV7-8 and TRBJ2-7): GAGVSQSPRYKVAKRGQDVALRCDPISGHVSLFWYQQALGQGPEFLTYFQNEAQLDKSGLPSDRFFAERPEGSVSTLKIQRTQQEDSAVYLCASSSYRSTTSNEQYFGPGTRLTVT.

The chain joins TRBV27 to TRBJ2-2, with 7 bases that match TRBD2. Trimming cost V 5 bases and J 8 bases; bases outside gene matches: 14. The germline V gene encodes CDR1 MNHEY and CDR2 SMNVEV (reference sequence). This CDR3 has 16 residues. The CDR3 loop is CASSASSSGMRGELFF. CDR3 DNA: TGTGCCAGCAGTGCCTCCTCTAGCGGAATGAGAGGGGAGCTGTTTTTT.

The V call is TRBV6-2 or TRBV6-3, the J call TRBJ2-7; D not resolved. Germline loops: CDR1 MNHEY, CDR2 SVGEGT. The CDR3 contains 13 residues. The V end lost 2 bases, the J end lost 2 bases, and 7 bases lay between the germline ends. The CDR3 protein is CASSYGFTYEQYF. The CDR3 coding sequence is TGTGCCAGCAGTTACGGTTTCACCTACGAGCAGTACTTC.

The V gene is TRBV12-3 or TRBV12-4, the J gene TRBJ2-1; D not resolved. Trimming cost V 3 bases and J 6 bases, with 9 bases left between them. The CDR3 runs 13 residues. The CDR3, as DNA: TGTGCCAGCAGTTTCATGAGGTCCAATGAGCAGTTCTTC. Residues: CASSFMRSNEQFF.